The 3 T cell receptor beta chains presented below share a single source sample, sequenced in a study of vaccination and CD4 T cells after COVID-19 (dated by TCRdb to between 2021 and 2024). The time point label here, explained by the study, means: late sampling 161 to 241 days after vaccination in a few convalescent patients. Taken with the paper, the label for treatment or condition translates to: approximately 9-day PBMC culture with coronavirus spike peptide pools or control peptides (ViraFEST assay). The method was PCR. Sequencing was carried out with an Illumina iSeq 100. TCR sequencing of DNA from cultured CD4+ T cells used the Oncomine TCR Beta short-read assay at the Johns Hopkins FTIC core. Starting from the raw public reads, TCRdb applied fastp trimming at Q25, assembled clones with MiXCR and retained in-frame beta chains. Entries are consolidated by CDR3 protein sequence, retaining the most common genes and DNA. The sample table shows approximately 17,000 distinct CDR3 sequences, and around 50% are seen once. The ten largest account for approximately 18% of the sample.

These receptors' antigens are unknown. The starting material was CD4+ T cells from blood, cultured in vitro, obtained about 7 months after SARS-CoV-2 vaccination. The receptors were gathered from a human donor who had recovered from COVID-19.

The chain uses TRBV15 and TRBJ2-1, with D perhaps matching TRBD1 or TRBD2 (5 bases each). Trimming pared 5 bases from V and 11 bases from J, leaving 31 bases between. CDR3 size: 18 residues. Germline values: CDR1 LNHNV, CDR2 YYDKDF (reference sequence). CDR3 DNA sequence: TGTGCCACCAGCGGTCAGTGGTTTGGGGGACCTAAGAGATGGCAGCAGTTCTTC. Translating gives CATSGQWFGGPKRWQQFF.

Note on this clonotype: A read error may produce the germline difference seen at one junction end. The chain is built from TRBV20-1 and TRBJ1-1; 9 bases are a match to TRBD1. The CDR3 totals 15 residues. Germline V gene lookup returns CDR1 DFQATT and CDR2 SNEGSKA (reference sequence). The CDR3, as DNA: TGCAGTGCTAGAGATGATGGACAGGGGAACTCTGAAGCTTTCTTT. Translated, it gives CSARDDGQGNSEAFF.

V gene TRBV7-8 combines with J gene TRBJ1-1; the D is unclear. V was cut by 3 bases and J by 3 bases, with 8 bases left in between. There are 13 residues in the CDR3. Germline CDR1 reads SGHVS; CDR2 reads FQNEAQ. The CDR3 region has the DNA TGTGCCAGCAGCTTGGGGTGGGACACTGAAGCTTTCTTT. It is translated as CASSLGWDTEAFF.